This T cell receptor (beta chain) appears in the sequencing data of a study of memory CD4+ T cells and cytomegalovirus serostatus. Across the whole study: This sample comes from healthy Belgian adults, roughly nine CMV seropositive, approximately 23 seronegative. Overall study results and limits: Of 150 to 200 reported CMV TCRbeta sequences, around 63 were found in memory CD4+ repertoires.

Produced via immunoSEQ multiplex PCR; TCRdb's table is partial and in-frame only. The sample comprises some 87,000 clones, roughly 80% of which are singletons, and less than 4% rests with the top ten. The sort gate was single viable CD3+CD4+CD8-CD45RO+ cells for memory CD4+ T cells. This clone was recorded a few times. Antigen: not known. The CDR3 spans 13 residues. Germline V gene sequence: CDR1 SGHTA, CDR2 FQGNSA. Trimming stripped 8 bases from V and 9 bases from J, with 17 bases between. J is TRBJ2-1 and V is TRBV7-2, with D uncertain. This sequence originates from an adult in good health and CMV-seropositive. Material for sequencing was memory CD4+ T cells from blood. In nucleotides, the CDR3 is TGTGCCAGCGCCCCTGGAAGCGTTTCTGAGCAGTTCTTC. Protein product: CASAPGSVSEQFF.